Shown below are 3 T cell receptor beta chains from a single sample sequenced in a study of blood T cells in healthy people across ages. A second PCR, run for roughly 7 to 12 cycles, used a sample-barcoded 5' primer plus a J-beta primer mix. TCRdb ran MiXCR on the 5' RACE reads and lists one entry per CDR3 protein. This sample carries approximately 1,100,000 distinct CDR3 sequences, over 35% of them seen once, and the ten largest clones take approximately 20%. The specimen sequenced was blood. The receptors were sampled from a woman in her fifties or sixties in good health.

There are a few counts of this clonotype. The chain recombines TRBV9 with TRBJ2-7; TRBD2 is a possible D gene (7 bases). The CDR3 runs to 15 residues. CDR1 is SGDLS, CDR2 YYNGEE, per germline. V was shortened by 0 bases and J by 2 bases, with 12 bases between the two germline ends. The CDR3 DNA sequence: TGTGCCAGCAGCGTAGAGGGGGGGCAGCCCTACGAGCAGTACTTC. This gives the protein CASSVEGGQPYEQYF.

A few counts support this clonotype. The V gene is TRBV27, the J gene TRBJ1-2; no clear D. V was shortened by 0 bases and J by 5 bases, with 7 bases between the two germline ends. CDR3 length equals 13 residues. Germline-derived CDR1 and CDR2 are MNHEY and SMNVEV (reference sequence). CDR3: CASSLSIGYGYTF. The CDR3 DNA sequence: TGTGCCAGCAGTTTATCGATCGGATATGGCTACACCTTC.

This clonotype has just a few counts. The V call is TRBV14, the J call TRBJ1-1; TRBD1 matches at 8 bases. Germline V gene lookup returns CDR1 SGHDN and CDR2 FVKESK. V was clipped by 5 bases and J by 5 bases; unmatched bases: 7. CDR3 size: 14 residues. The CDR3 here is CASSTTGAETEAFF. In nucleotides, the CDR3 is TGTGCCAGCAGCACGACAGGGGCTGAGACTGAAGCTTTCTTT.